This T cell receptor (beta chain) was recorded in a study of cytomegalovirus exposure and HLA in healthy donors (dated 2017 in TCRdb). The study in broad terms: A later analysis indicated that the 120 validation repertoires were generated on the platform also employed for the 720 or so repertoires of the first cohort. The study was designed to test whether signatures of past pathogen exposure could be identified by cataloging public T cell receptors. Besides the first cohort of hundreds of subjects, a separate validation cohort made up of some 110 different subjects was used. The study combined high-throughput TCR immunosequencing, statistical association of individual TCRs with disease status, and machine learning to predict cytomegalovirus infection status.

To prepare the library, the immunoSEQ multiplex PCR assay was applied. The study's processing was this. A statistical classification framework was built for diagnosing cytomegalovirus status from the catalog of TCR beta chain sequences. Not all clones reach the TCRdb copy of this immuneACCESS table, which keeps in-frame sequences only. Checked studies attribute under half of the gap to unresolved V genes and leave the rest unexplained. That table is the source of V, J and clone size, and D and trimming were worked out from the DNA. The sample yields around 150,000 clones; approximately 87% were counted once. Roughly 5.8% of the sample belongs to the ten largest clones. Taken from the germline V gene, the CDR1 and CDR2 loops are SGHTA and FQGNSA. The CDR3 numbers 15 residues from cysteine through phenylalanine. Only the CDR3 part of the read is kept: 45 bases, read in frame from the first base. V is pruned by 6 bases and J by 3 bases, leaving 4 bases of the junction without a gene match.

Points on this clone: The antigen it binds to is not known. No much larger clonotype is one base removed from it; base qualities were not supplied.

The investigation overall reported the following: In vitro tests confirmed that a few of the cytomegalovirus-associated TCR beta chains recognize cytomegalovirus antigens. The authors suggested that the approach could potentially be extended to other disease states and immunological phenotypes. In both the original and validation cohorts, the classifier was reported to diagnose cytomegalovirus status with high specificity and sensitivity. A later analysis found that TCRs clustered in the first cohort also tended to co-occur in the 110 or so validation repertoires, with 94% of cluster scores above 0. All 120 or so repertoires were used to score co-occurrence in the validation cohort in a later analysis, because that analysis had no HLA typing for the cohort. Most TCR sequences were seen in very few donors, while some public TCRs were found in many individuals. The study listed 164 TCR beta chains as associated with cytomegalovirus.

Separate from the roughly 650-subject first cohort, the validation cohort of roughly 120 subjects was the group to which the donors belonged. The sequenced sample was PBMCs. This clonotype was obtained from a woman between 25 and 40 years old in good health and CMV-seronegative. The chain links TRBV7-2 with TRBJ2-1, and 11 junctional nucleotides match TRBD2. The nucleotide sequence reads TGTGCCAGCAGTCGAACTAGCGGGGGCTACAATGAGCAGTTCTTC. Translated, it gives CASSRTSGGYNEQFF.